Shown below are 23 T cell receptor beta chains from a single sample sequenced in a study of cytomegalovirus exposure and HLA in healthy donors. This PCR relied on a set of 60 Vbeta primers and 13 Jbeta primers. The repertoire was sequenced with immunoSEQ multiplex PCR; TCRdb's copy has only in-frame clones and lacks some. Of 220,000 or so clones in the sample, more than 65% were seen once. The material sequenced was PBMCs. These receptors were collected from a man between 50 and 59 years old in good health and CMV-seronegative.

In DNA form, the CDR3 reads TGTGCCAGTAGTCCCGGACAGGGGCGAACTAACTATGGCTACACCTTC. This sequence encodes CASSPGQGRTNYGYTF. This sequence joins TRBV19 and TRBJ1-2; 9 bases fit TRBD1. Germline V CDR1 and CDR2: LNHDA, SQIVND (reference sequence). The CDR3 loop spans 16 amino acids. Germline trimming cut 5 bases from V and 0 bases from J; bases unmatched to any gene: 7.

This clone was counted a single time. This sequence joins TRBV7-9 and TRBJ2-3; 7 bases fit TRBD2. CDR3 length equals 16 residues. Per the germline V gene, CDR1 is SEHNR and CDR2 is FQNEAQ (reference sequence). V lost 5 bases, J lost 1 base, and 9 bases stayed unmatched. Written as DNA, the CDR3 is TGTGCCAGCAGCCCGCCCGGACTAGAGGGCACAGATACGCAGTATTTT. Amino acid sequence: CASSPPGLEGTDTQYF.

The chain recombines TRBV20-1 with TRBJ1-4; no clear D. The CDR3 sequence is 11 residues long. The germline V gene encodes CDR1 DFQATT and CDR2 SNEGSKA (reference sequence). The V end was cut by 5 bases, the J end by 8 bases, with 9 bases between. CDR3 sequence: CSAPLVEKLFF. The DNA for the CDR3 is TGCAGTGCTCCTCTAGTCGAAAAACTGTTTTTT.

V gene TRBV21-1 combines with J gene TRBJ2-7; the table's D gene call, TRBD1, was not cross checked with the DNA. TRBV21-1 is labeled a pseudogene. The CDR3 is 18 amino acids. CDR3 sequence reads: CARFGPGQVSPVAYEQYF. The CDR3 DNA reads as TGTGCCAGGTTCGGGCCGGGACAGGTTTCCCCCGTGGCGTACGAGCAGTACTTC.

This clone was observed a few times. The CDR3 nucleotides read TGTGCCAGTAAGGGGTCCTGGCCCCAGCATTTT. Translating it yields CASKGSWPQHF. The chain combines TRBV19 with TRBJ1-5; D may be TRBD1 (5 bases). There are 11 residues in the CDR3. V shed 7 bases and J shed 9 bases, with 10 bases lying between them. CDR1 and CDR2 from the germline V gene are LNHDA and SQIVND (reference sequence).

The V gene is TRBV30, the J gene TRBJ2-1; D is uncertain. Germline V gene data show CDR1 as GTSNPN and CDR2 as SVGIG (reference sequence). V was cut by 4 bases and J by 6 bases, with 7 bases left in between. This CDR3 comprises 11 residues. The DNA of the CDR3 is TGTGCCTGGACAGTTCCCAATGAGCAGTTCTTC. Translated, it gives CAWTVPNEQFF.

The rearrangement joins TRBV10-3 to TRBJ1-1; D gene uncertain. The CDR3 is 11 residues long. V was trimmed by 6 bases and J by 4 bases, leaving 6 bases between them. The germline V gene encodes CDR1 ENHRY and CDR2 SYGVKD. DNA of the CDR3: TGTGCCATCAGGGCAGGCACTGAAGCTTTCTTT. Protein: CAIRAGTEAFF.

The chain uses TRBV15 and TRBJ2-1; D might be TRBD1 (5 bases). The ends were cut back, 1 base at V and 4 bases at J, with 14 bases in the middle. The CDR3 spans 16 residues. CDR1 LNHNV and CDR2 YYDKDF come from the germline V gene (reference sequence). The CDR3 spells CATSRVRGSRYNEQFF. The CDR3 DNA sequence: TGTGCCACCAGCAGAGTTAGGGGATCGAGATACAATGAGCAGTTCTTC.

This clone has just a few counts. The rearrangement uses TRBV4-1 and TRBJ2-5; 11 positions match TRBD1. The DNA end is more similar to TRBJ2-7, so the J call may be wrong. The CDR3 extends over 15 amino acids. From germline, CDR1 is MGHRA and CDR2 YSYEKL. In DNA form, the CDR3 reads TGCGCCAGCAGCCAAGTAAGGACAGGGGGCCACGAGCAGTACTTC. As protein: CASSQVRTGGHEQYF.

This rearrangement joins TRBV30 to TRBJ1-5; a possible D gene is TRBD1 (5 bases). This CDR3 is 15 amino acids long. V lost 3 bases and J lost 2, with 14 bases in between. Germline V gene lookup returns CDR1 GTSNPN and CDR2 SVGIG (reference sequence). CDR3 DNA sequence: TGTGCCTGGAGAAAGGGACTTCAGGGCAATCAGCCCCAGCATTTT. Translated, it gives CAWRKGLQGNQPQHF. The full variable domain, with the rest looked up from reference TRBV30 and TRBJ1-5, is SQTIHQWPATLVQPVGSPLSLECTVEGTSNPNLYWYRQAAGRGLQLLFYSVGIGQISSEVPQNLSASRPQDRQFILSSKKLLLSDSGFYLCAWRKGLQGNQPQHFGDGTRLSIL.

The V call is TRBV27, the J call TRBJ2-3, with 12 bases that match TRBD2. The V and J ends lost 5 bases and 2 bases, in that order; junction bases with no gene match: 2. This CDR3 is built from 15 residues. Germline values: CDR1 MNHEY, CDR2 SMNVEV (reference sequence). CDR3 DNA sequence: TGTGCCAGCAGTCGGACTAGCGGGAACACAGATACGCAGTATTTT. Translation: CASSRTSGNTDTQYF.

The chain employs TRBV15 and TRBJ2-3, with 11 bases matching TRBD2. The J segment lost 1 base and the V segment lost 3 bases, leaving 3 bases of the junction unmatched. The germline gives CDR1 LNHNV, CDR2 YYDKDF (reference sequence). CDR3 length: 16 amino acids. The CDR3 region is CATSRIAGGGTDTQYF. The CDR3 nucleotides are TGTGCCACCAGCAGGATAGCGGGAGGGGGCACAGATACGCAGTATTTT. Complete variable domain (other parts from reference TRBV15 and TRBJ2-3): DAMVIQNPRYQVTQFGKPVTLSCSQTLNHNVMYWYQQKSSQAPKLLFHYYDKDFNNEADTPDNFQSRRPNTSFCFLDIRSPGLGDTAMYLCATSRIAGGGTDTQYFGPGTRLTVL.

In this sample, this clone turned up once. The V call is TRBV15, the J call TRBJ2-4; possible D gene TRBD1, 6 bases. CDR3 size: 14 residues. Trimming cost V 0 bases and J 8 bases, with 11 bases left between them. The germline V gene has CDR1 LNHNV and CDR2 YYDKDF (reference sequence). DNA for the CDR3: TGTGCCACCAGCAGAGAGGGGGCGAGGTACATTCAGTACTTC. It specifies CATSREGARYIQYF.

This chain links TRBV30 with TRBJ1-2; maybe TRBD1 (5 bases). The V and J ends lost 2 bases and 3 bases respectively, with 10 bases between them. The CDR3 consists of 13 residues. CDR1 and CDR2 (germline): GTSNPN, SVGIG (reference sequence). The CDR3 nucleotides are TGTGCCTGGAGTAATCGGGGGGACTATGGCTACACCTTC. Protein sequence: CAWSNRGDYGYTF.

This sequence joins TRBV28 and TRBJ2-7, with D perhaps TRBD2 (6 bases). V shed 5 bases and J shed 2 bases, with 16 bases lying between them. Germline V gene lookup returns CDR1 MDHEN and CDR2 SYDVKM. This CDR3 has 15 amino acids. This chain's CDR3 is CASSNGASETYEQYF. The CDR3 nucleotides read TGTGCCAGCAGTAATGGGGCTAGCGAGACCTACGAGCAGTACTTC.

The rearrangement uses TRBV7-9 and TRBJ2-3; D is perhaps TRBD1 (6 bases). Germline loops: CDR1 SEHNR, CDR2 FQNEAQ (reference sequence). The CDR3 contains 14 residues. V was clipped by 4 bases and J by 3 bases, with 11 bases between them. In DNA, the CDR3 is TGTGCCAGCAGCTCTCCCGGGACAACAGATACGCAGTATTTT. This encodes CASSSPGTTDTQYF.

The CDR3 coding sequence is TGTGCCAGCAGCCTTCGGGACAGGGAAATTAACACTGAAGCTTTCTTT. It is translated as CASSLRDREINTEAFF. This chain links TRBV7-8 with TRBJ1-1; TRBD1 aligns across 9 bases. After removal of 5 bases from V and 2 bases from J, the junction contained 9 bases not matched to a gene. CDR1 is SGHVS, CDR2 FQNEAQ, per germline. The CDR3 covers 16 residues.

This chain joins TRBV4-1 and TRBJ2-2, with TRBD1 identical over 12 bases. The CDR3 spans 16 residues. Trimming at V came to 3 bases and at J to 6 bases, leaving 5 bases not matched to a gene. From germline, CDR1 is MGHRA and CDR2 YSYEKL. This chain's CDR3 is CASSQHGTGGPGELFF. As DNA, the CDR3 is TGCGCCAGCAGCCAGCATGGGACAGGGGGCCCCGGGGAGCTGTTTTTT.

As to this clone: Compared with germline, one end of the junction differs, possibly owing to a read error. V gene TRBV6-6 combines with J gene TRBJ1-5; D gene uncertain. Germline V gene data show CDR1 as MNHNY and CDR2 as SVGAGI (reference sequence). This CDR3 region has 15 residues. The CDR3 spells CASSIDRNSNQPQHF. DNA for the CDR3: TGTGCCAGCAGCATCGACCGGAATAGCAACCAGCCCCAGCATTTT.

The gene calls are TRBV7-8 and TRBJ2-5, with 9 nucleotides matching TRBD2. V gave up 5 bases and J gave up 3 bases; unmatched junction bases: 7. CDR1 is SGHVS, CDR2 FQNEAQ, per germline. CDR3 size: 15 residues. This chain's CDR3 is CASSLATSGKETQYF. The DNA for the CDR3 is TGTGCCAGCAGCCTTGCGACTAGCGGCAAAGAGACCCAGTACTTC. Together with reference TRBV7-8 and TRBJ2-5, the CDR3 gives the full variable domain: GAGVSQSPRYKVAKRGQDVALRCDPISGHVSLFWYQQALGQGPEFLTYFQNEAQLDKSGLPSDRFFAERPEGSVSTLKIQRTQQEDSAVYLCASSLATSGKETQYFGPGTRLLVL.

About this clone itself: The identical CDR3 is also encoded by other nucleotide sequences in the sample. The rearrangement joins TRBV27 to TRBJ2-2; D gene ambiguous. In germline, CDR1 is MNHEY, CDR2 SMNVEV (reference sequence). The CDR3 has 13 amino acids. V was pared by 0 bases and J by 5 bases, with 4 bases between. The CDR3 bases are TGTGCCAGCAGTTTATCGAGAACCGGGGAGCTGTTTTTT. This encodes CASSLSRTGELFF.

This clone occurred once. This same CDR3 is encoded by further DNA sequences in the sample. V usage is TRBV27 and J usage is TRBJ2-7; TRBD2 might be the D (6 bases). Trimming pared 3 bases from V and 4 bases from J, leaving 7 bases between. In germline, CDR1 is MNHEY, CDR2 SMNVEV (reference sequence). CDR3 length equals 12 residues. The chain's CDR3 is CASSLGGYEQYF. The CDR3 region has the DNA TGTGCCAGCAGTTTGGGAGGATACGAGCAGTACTTC.

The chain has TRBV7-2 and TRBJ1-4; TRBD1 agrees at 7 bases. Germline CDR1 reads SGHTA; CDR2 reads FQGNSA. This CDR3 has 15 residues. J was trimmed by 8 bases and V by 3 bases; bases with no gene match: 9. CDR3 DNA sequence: TGTGCCAGCAGCTTTCAGACAGGGACTTCCGAAAAACTGTTTTTT. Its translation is CASSFQTGTSEKLFF.